Listed below are T cell receptor beta chains from one sample, sequenced in a study of cytomegalovirus exposure and HLA in healthy donors. TCRdb's table, derived via immunoSEQ multiplex PCR, lists solely in-frame clones and lacks some. The sample includes approximately 150,000 clones, approximately 80% of them seen just once. Sequenced material: PBMCs. Every receptor here comes from a man aged 35 to 55 in good health and CMV-seronegative. The CDR3 runs from the conserved cysteine through the conserved F or W. D genes are given only for firm matches. Only part of the rows carry a size: once, few, many, or a class if the clone is expanded.

CASTTTRGTRANNEQFF,TGTGCCAGCACCACCACCCGGGGGACTAGGGCGAACAATGAGCAGTTCTTC,TRBV4-2,TRBJ2-1,TRBD2,NA
CASSFRGPGNTIYF,TGTGCCAGCAGTTTTAGGGGTCCTGGAAACACCATATATTTT,TRBV28,TRBJ1-3,NA,few
CASSLTGPLSGANVLTF,TGTGCCAGCAGTTTGACAGGTCCACTCTCTGGGGCCAACGTCCTGACTTTC,TRBV27,TRBJ2-6,NA,NA
CASSFSSVSSYNEQFF,TGTGCCAGCAGCTTCTCTAGCGTTAGCTCCTACAATGAGCAGTTCTTC,TRBV11-1,TRBJ2-1,NA,NA
CASSLSVARGYEQYF,TGTGCCAGCAGCTTATCCGTAGCGAGAGGCTACGAGCAGTACTTC,TRBV11-2,TRBJ2-7,NA,NA
CASSPNVAGEYNEQFF,TGTGCCAGCAGCCCTAATGTCGCGGGAGAGTACAATGAGCAGTTCTTC,TRBV5-4,TRBJ2-1,TRBD2,NA
CASSFQGNYGYTF,TGCGCCAGCAGCTTCCAGGGTAACTATGGCTACACCTTC,TRBV5-1,TRBJ1-2,NA,once
CASSGRQGNSPLHF,TGTGCCAGCAGCGGAAGACAGGGTAATTCACCCCTCCACTTT,TRBV9,TRBJ1-6,TRBD1,NA
CASSPGRAGSTDTQYF,TGTGCCAGCAGCCCAGGGCGGGCGGGGAGCACAGATACGCAGTATTTT,TRBV5-8,TRBJ2-3,NA,once
CASSGLVLAGGTGELFF,TGTGCCAGCAGTGGCCTAGTACTAGCGGGAGGAACCGGGGAGCTGTTTTTT,TRBV27,TRBJ2-2,TRBD2,few
CASSRDPGSQPQHF,TGTGCCAGCAGCCGAGACCCAGGAAGTCAGCCCCAGCATTTT,TRBV7-8,TRBJ1-5,NA,NA
CSAWTQASTDTQYF,TGCAGCGCCTGGACACAAGCTAGCACAGATACGCAGTATTTT,TRBV29-1,TRBJ2-3,NA,NA
CASSPETGTSPDEQYF,TGTGCCAGCTCACCAGAAACCGGGACTAGTCCCGACGAGCAGTACTTC,TRBV18,TRBJ2-7,TRBD2,NA
CASSQVTQGAGGWNEQFF,TGCGCCAGCAGCCAAGTCACACAGGGGGCAGGGGGTTGGAATGAGCAGTTCTTC,TRBV4-1,TRBJ2-1,TRBD1,NA
CASSSSGNYSEQFF,TGTGCCAGCAGCTCTAGCGGGAACTACAGTGAGCAGTTCTTC,TRBV7-8,TRBJ2-1,TRBD2,NA
CASRAGGQDTGELFF,TGTGCCAGCAGGGCAGGGGGCCAGGACACCGGGGAGCTGTTTTTT,TRBV9,TRBJ2-2,TRBD1,NA
CASSKGDRLPRVDTQYF,TGTGCCAGCAGCAAAGGGGACAGGCTACCTAGGGTAGATACGCAGTATTTT,TRBV21-1,TRBJ2-3,NA,NA
CASSVRTQESTDTQYF,TGTGCCAGCAGCGTCCGGACTCAGGAGAGCACAGATACGCAGTATTTT,TRBV9,TRBJ2-3,NA,NA
CASSSGTSGRSYEQYF,TGTGCCAGCAGTTCAGGGACTAGCGGGAGGTCGTACGAGCAGTACTTC,TRBV28,TRBJ2-7,TRBD2,few
CASSLIRGQGYTEAFF,TGTGCCAGCAGCTTAATTCGTGGGCAGGGGTACACTGAAGCTTTCTTT,TRBV7-3,TRBJ1-1,NA,NA
CASSSDSYNEQFF,TGTGCCAGCAGTTCCGACAGTTACAATGAGCAGTTCTTC,TRBV27,TRBJ2-1,NA,NA
CSVEGLAGVTRSSYNEQFF,TGCAGCGTTGAGGGACTAGCGGGAGTGACGAGAAGCTCCTACAATGAGCAGTTCTTC,TRBV29-1,TRBJ2-1,TRBD2,NA
CASSRGGHSYNEQFF,TGTGCCAGCAGCAGAGGGGGTCACTCCTACAATGAGCAGTTCTTC,TRBV7-9,TRBJ2-1,NA,NA
CASSTTRGEQFF,TGTGCCAGCAGCACGACCAGAGGTGAGCAGTTCTTC,TRBV7-6,TRBJ2-1,NA,NA
CASTLTSGGTDTQYF,TGTGCCAGCACATTGACTAGCGGGGGGACAGATACGCAGTATTTT,TRBV28,TRBJ2-3,TRBD2,NA
CASSLSVSYEQYF,TGTGCCAGCAGTCTCTCCGTCTCCTACGAGCAGTACTTC,TRBV27,TRBJ2-7,NA,few
CASSIDLAGIYGYTF,TGTGCCAGTAGTATAGATCTGGCAGGAATCTATGGCTACACCTTC,TRBV19,TRBJ1-2,NA,few
CASSNYRADTQYF,TGTGCCAGCAGTAACTACAGGGCCGATACGCAGTATTTT,TRBV4-2,TRBJ2-3,NA,once
CASSQQTGTGVADTQYF,TGCGCCAGCAGCCAACAAACCGGGACAGGAGTCGCGGATACGCAGTATTTT,TRBV4-3,TRBJ2-3,TRBD1,NA
CSDRLAGGSYNEQFF,TGCAGCGATCGACTAGCGGGAGGCTCCTACAATGAGCAGTTCTTC,TRBV29-1,TRBJ2-1,TRBD2,NA
CAWEGGSGVNQPQHF,TGTGCCTGGGAGGGCGGGTCAGGCGTAAATCAGCCCCAGCATTTT,TRBV30,TRBJ1-5,NA,few